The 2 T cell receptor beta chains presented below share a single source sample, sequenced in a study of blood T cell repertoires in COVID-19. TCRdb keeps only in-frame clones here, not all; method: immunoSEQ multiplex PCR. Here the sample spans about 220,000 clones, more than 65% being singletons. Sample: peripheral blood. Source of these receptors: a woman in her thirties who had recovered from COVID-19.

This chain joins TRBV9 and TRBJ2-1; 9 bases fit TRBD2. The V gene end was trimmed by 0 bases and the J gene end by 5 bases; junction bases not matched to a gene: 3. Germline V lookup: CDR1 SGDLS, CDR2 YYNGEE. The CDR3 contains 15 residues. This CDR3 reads CASSVATSGNNEQFF. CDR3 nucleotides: TGTGCCAGCAGCGTAGCGACTAGCGGTAACAATGAGCAGTTCTTC.

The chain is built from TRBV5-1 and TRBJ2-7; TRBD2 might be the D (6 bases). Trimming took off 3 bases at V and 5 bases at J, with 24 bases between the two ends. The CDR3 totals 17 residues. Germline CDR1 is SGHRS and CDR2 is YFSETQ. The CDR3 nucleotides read TGCGCCAGCAGCTATTCTGGAGTGGGAGGCTGGGGTAACGAGCAGTACTTC. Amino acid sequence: CASSYSGVGGWGNEQYF.